These 12 T cell receptor beta chains came from one sample sequenced in a study of T cells in Graves' hyperthyroidism and ophthalmopathy. RNA transcripts served as the template for amplifying TCR beta CDR3 regions. HTBI primers drove first-round RT-PCR of the TCR CDR3. TCRdb itself ran the multiplex PCR reads through MiXCR, one entry per CDR3 protein. The sample records about 290,000 distinct CDR3 sequences, roughly 13% being singletons. Sample: blood. The receptors shown here come from a woman in her forties with Graves' hyperthyroidism.

On this clonotype: A much larger clonotype is one base distant, so this may be a read error. The CDR3 nucleotides are TGTGCCAGTCAGCTAGCGGGATTCAATGAGCAGTACTTC. Its protein is CASQLAGFNEQYF. The rearrangement links TRBV6-5 to TRBJ2-1; 9 nucleotides agree with TRBD2. The DNA end is more similar to TRBJ2-7, so the J call may be wrong. The CDR3 is 13 residues long. CDR1 and CDR2 from the germline V gene are MNHEY and SVGAGI.

V gene TRBV28 combines with J gene TRBJ2-2, with 11 bases identical to TRBD2. The V gene's germline CDR1 is MDHEN and CDR2 SYDVKM. This CDR3 has 16 residues. V lost 7 bases, J lost 5 bases, and 9 bases stayed unmatched. As DNA, the CDR3 is TGTGCCAGCAATCCTACTAGCGGGAGTCAAACCGGGGAGCTGTTTTTT. This sequence encodes CASNPTSGSQTGELFF. Combining the CDR3 with reference TRBV28 and TRBJ2-2 gives the whole variable domain DVKVTQSSRYLVKRTGEKVFLECVQDMDHENMFWYRQDPGLGLRLIYFSYDVKMKEKGDIPEGYSVSREKKERFSLILESASTNQTSMYLCASNPTSGSQTGELFFGEGSRLTVL.

Ten or more counts support this clonotype. The rearrangement links TRBV6-2 or TRBV6-3 to TRBJ1-1; 8 bases agree with TRBD1. Germline CDR1 MNHEY, CDR2 SVGEGT. The CDR3 runs 15 residues. V lost 5 bases, J lost 1 base, and 6 bases stayed unmatched. The CDR3: CASSTRGRENTEAFF. The CDR3 region has the DNA TGTGCCAGCAGTACCAGGGGGCGGGAGAACACTGAAGCTTTCTTT.

This clonotype was counted only a few times. At one end the junction does not follow the germline gene, possibly because of a read error. This chain connects TRBV14 to TRBJ1-2; unclear D gene. Per the germline V gene, CDR1 is SGHDN and CDR2 is FVKESK. The CDR3 is made up of 12 amino acids. CDR3 loop: CTSSQANYGYTF. CDR3 nucleotide sequence: TGTACCAGCAGCCAAGCCAACTATGGCTACACCTTC. Together with reference TRBV14 and TRBJ1-2, the CDR3 gives the full variable domain: EAGVTQFPSHSVIEKGQTVTLRCDPISGHDNLYWYRRVMGKEIKFLLHFVKESKQDESGMPNNRFLAERTGGTYSTLKVQPAELEDSGVYFCTSSQANYGYTFGSGTRLTVV.

This clonotype was seen many times. The rearrangement joins TRBV2 to TRBJ1-5, with 7 nucleotides matching TRBD1. This CDR3 comprises 13 residues. With 6 bases clipped from V and 4 bases from J, the junction kept 3 bases outside the gene matches. CDR1 is SNHLY, CDR2 FYNNEI, per germline. The CDR3 protein is CASRGQINQPQHF. CDR3 DNA sequence: TGTGCCAGCAGGGGACAGATTAATCAGCCCCAGCATTTT.

There are many counts of this clonotype. The V and J genes are TRBV7-9 and TRBJ2-2; TRBD2 matches 9 bases. Germline trimming cut 6 bases from V and 3 bases from J; bases unmatched to any gene: 5. The CDR3 is 15 amino acids. CDR1 and CDR2 from the germline V gene are SEHNR and FQNEAQ (reference sequence). The CDR3 reads CASRRLAGDTGELFF. In DNA, the CDR3 is TGTGCCAGCAGGAGGTTAGCGGGGGACACCGGGGAGCTGTTTTTT. Full variable domain (remainder filled in from reference TRBV7-9 and TRBJ2-2): DTGVSQNPRHKITKRGQNVTFRCDPISEHNRLYWYRQTLGQGPEFLTYFQNEAQLEKSRLLSDRFSAERPKGSFSTLEIQRTEQGDSAMYLCASRRLAGDTGELFFGEGSRLTVL.

This clonotype was seen ten or more times. This sequence joins TRBV10-3 and TRBJ2-5, with D perhaps TRBD1 or TRBD2 (5 bases each). V shed 6 bases and J shed 9 bases, with 11 bases lying between them. The CDR3 consists of 11 residues. Germline V CDR1 and CDR2: ENHRY, SYGVKD. CDR3 protein: CAISRDGAQYF. CDR3 nucleotides: TGTGCCATCAGCCGGGACGGGGCCCAGTACTTC.

This clonotype was counted ten times or more. The chain combines TRBV5-1 with TRBJ2-1; 9 bases agree with TRBD1. The V and J ends lost 2 bases and 6 bases, in that order; junction bases with no gene match: 3. The CDR3 is made up of 14 amino acids. Germline values: CDR1 SGHRS, CDR2 YFSETQ. The CDR3 region is CASSFLDRGNEQFF. DNA of the CDR3: TGCGCCAGCAGCTTCCTGGACAGGGGCAATGAGCAGTTCTTC.

In this sample, this clonotype turned up many times. This chain joins TRBV3-1 and TRBJ2-1; no reliable D call. The germline V and J ends were trimmed by 0 bases and 7 bases, with 13 bases remaining between them. The CDR3 sequence is 15 residues long. The germline gives CDR1 LGHDT, CDR2 YNNKEL (reference sequence). As DNA, the CDR3 is TGTGCCAGCAGCCAAGATTTGCTAGATCGGAATGAGCAGTTCTTC. Residues: CASSQDLLDRNEQFF.

This clonotype appeared a few times. In nucleotides, the CDR3 is TGTGCCAGCAGCGGGGGGAGGAGAGGCTACGAGCAGTACTTC. Residues: CASSGGRRGYEQYF. The chain carries TRBV7-9 and TRBJ2-7; possibly TRBD2 for D (6 bases). V lost 5 bases to trimming and J lost 3 bases, with 14 bases between them. CDR3 length: 14 residues. Germline V gene sequence: CDR1 SEHNR, CDR2 FQNEAQ (reference sequence).

The chain carries TRBV5-8 and TRBJ2-2, with D tentatively TRBD1 (6 bases). The CDR3 spans 15 residues. V lost 4 bases and J 3 bases, leaving 13 bases between the germline ends. Germline V gene lookup returns CDR1 SGHTS and CDR2 YDEGEE. CDR3 bases: TGTGCCAGCAGCCAGGGGTTGTATGACACCGGGGAGCTGTTTTTT. As protein: CASSQGLYDTGELFF.

This clonotype was picked up many times. This chain joins TRBV7-9 and TRBJ2-7, with no clear D. V lost 2 bases and J 2 bases, leaving 13 bases between the germline ends. Germline CDR1 and CDR2: SEHNR and FQNEAQ (reference sequence). This CDR3 spans 15 amino acids. The CDR3 bases are TGTGCCAGCAGCTTACGGGCAGGACCTGCCTACGAGCAGTACTTC. Its protein product is CASSLRAGPAYEQYF.